This T cell receptor (beta chain) was recovered during a study of beta chain features in type 1 diabetes. Across the study: Over all samples combined, around 110 million sorted cells were examined.

Stem cell-like memory, regulatory, central memory and naive CD4+ cells were sorted via CD45RO/CCR7/CD25/CD127/CD95/CD27. Looked up from germline, CDR1 is KGHSH and CDR2 is LQKENI. CDR3 length: 18 amino acids. Trimming shortened V by 3 bases and J by 0 bases, and 20 bases separated the two germline ends. Findings and limits, study-wide: Whether HLA type influences TCRB rearrangement remained unresolved here. Across all four CD4+ subsets, people with type 1 diabetes showed modestly shorter TCRB CDR3s.

Every bit of the isolated RNA underwent reverse transcription, so sequencing read expressed TCRB transcripts. Some 3.4 million reads were obtained on average from naive, central memory and regulatory T cell samples. TCRdb's table, derived via immunoSEQ multiplex PCR, lists solely in-frame clones and lacks some. Seen here are some 360,000 clones, about 10% observed once, and the top ten hold about 0.6%. To note about this clone: Its target is unknown.

The chain employs TRBV18 and TRBJ1-1; tentatively, D is TRBD1 (6 bases). The sequence derives from a man younger than 45 with type 1 diabetes. Sample: central memory CD4+ T cells from blood. The CDR3 here is CASSPQETGTLMNTEAFF. The CDR3 coding sequence is TGTGCCAGCTCACCTCAAGAAACCGGGACACTTATGAACACTGAAGCTTTCTTT.